Below, 12 T cell receptor beta chains from the same sample are listed, as sequenced in a study of T cells after yellow fever vaccination. MiXCR, applied by TCRdb to the 5' RACE reads, yields one record per CDR3 protein. The repertoire holds around 600,000 distinct CDR3 sequences, with 10% to 15% as singletons. Sequencing used PBMCs, obtained on the day of the yellow fever booster vaccination. The receptors were gathered from a man in his thirties or forties who received the YFV17D yellow fever vaccine.

The chain has TRBV9 and TRBJ1-1; D gene uncertain. Germline-derived CDR1 and CDR2 are SGDLS and YYNGEE. The V end was cut by 3 bases, the J end by 2 bases, with 11 bases between. The CDR3 has 14 amino acids. The DNA for the CDR3 is TGTGCCAGCAGCGGTCCGAGCTACAACACTGAAGCTTTCTTT. It is translated as CASSGPSYNTEAFF.

The chain recombines TRBV5-6 with TRBJ2-1, with D possibly being TRBD2 (6 bases). The CDR3 contains 14 residues. Germline V gene data show CDR1 as SGHDT and CDR2 as YYEEEE. The V end lost 0 bases, the J end lost 10 bases, and 14 bases lay between the germline ends. CDR3 amino acids: CASSLGTGGWEQFF. The CDR3 bases are TGTGCCAGCAGCTTGGGGACCGGGGGTTGGGAGCAGTTCTTC.

This clonotype has more than one count but fewer than ten. The genes are TRBV6-1 and TRBJ2-7; no definite D call. The CDR3 is 15 amino acids. Germline CDR1 MNHNS, CDR2 SASEGT. V lost 6 bases to trimming and J lost 4 bases, with 19 bases between them. CDR3 DNA sequence: TGTGCCAGCAGCCCCCTGTCAGGCCCCTCTTACGAGCAGTACTTC. The encoded protein is CASSPLSGPSYEQYF.

In this sample, this clonotype turned up a few times. The chain recombines TRBV5-1 with TRBJ2-5, with D possibly being TRBD1 (7 bases). Looked up from germline, CDR1 is SGHRS and CDR2 is YFSETQ. The ends were cut back, 4 bases at V and 5 bases at J, with 18 bases in the middle. The CDR3 length is 15 residues. The CDR3 DNA is TGCGCCAGCAGCGGCGGGACAGTCCCCTCGGAGACCCAGTACTTC. This gives the protein CASSGGTVPSETQYF.

This clonotype has more than one count but fewer than ten. The V and J genes are TRBV5-4 and TRBJ2-1; D is perhaps TRBD1 (5 bases). CDR1 is SGHNT and CDR2 is YYREEE in the germline V gene (reference sequence). V was trimmed by 0 bases and J by 5 bases, leaving 12 bases between them. There are 15 residues in the CDR3. The CDR3 loop reads CASSLDVTDNNEQFF. The CDR3 nucleotides are TGTGCCAGCAGCTTGGATGTGACAGACAACAATGAGCAGTTCTTC.

This chain links TRBV5-1 with TRBJ1-1; D not resolved. The CDR3 length is 13 residues. Germline V gene lookup returns CDR1 SGHRS and CDR2 YFSETQ. V lost 6 bases and J 4 bases, leaving 13 bases between the germline ends. The CDR3, as DNA: TGCGCCAGCAATACAGATCCGACCACTGAAGCTTTCTTT. It codes for CASNTDPTTEAFF.

This clonotype came up a few times. V gene TRBV5-1 combines with J gene TRBJ2-7, with D possibly TRBD1 on 6 matching bases. The ends were cut back, 4 bases at V and 3 bases at J, with 17 bases in the middle. CDR3 size: 15 residues. The germline gives CDR1 SGHRS, CDR2 YFSETQ. In nucleotides, the CDR3 is TGCGCCAGCAGCAAAACCGGGACACTGGACTACGAGCAGTACTTC. It specifies CASSKTGTLDYEQYF.

This clonotype was seen at least ten times. The chain combines TRBV7-3 with TRBJ2-3, with 9 positions matching TRBD2. Germline assignment: CDR1 SGHTA and CDR2 FQGTGA. J was trimmed by 3 bases and V by 7 bases; bases with no gene match: 5. The CDR3 extends over 14 amino acids. The CDR3 bases are TGTGCCAGCACGGCGGGAGGGCCAACAGATACGCAGTATTTT. Translated: CASTAGGPTDTQYF.

This clonotype was counted at least ten times. This sequence joins TRBV5-1 and TRBJ2-7; perhaps TRBD2 as D (5 bases). The V and J ends lost 3 bases and 0 bases respectively, with 10 bases between them. The CDR3 runs to 14 residues. CDR1 is SGHRS and CDR2 is YFSETQ in the germline V gene. This chain's CDR3 is CASSSGLSSYEQYF. In nucleotides, the CDR3 is TGCGCCAGCAGCTCCGGACTCAGCTCCTACGAGCAGTACTTC.

The CDR3 loop reads CASSGVDRGQETQYF. The CDR3 DNA reads as TGTGCCAGCAGCGGAGTTGACAGGGGACAAGAGACCCAGTACTTC. The chain combines TRBV9 with TRBJ2-5, with 8 bases aligning to TRBD1. Germline V gives CDR1 SGDLS, CDR2 YYNGEE. The CDR3 extends over 15 amino acids. Trimming removed 3 bases from V and 2 bases from J; junction bases left unmatched: 6.

The chain joins TRBV29-1 to TRBJ2-1; D unresolved. The CDR3 runs to 9 residues. CDR1 and CDR2 (germline): SQVTM, ANQGSEA. Trimming left V 7 bases short and J 5 bases short, with 3 bases between. The CDR3 is CSDHNEQFF. The CDR3 DNA reads TGCAGCGACCACAATGAGCAGTTCTTC.

This clonotype was seen only a few times. The gene calls are TRBV4-3 and TRBJ1-6; 7 bases are shared with TRBD1. The CDR3 is 14 amino acids. V lost 3 bases to trimming and J lost 15 bases; unmatched junction nucleotides: 11. Germline lookup yields CDR1 LGHNA and CDR2 YSLEER. The CDR3 nucleotides read TGCGCCAGCAGCCAGCTAGGGACAGTCGGTGGCCTCCACTTT. Its protein is CASSQLGTVGGLHF.